What follows are 20 T cell receptor beta chains derived from one specimen sequenced in a study of cytomegalovirus exposure and HLA in healthy donors (dated by TCRdb to 2015 to 2018). The protocol used for the library was the immunoSEQ multiplex PCR assay. A mixture of 60 forward primers for TCR Vbeta segments and 13 reverse primers for TCR Jbeta segments was used in the multiplex PCR. TCRdb limited this immuneACCESS table to in-frame rearrangements with V and J called. A share of clones is missing; checked studies link under half to unresolved V genes, and the rest is unexplained. Counted in this sample were approximately 80,000 clones; approximately 70% of them appeared once. 11% of the sample comes from the top ten. Sequencing input: PBMCs. These receptors all stem from a woman aged 40 to 50 in good health and CMV-seropositive.

The chain joins TRBV19 to TRBJ1-2; TRBD1 aligns across 7 bases. With 6 bases clipped from V and 4 bases from J, the junction kept 11 bases outside the gene matches. CDR3 length: 15 amino acids. Per germline, CDR1 LNHDA and CDR2 SQIVND (reference sequence). In DNA form, the CDR3 reads TGTGCCAGTAGGGAACCGGGACAGCTGATCTATGGCTACACCTTC. Protein product: CASREPGQLIYGYTF.

The chain recombines TRBV10-1 with TRBJ2-5; the D gene is possibly TRBD1 (5 bases). Deletions cut 0 bases from V and 5 bases from J, with 13 bases between. CDR3 length: 15 residues. Looked up from germline, CDR1 is WNHNN and CDR2 is SYGVQD (reference sequence). DNA of the CDR3: TGCGCCAGCAGTGAGTCAGGGGCCCTCGGGGAGACCCAGTACTTC. The encoded protein is CASSESGALGETQYF.

This clone has more than one count but fewer than ten. This chain uses TRBV6-1 with TRBJ2-2; D perhaps matches TRBD2 (6 bases). V lost 1 base and J 2 bases, leaving 11 bases between the germline ends. Germline V gene lookup returns CDR1 MNHNS and CDR2 SASEGT. This CDR3 region has 16 residues. For the CDR3, the DNA is TGTGCCAGCAGTGAAGGGAGCGGGCTAAACACCGGGGAGCTGTTTTTT. The encoded protein is CASSEGSGLNTGELFF.

This clone has only a few counts. The V call is TRBV7-9, the J call TRBJ2-5; the match to TRBD2 covers 12 bases. V lost 5 bases and J lost 5; bases outside the gene matches: 6. Per the germline V gene, CDR1 is SEHNR and CDR2 is FQNEAQ (reference sequence). CDR3 length: 15 residues. The CDR3 loop is CASSPRTSGTETQYF. The CDR3 DNA sequence: TGTGCCAGCAGCCCACGGACTAGCGGGACGGAGACCCAGTACTTC.

The chain links TRBV5-1 to TRBJ2-1; TRBD1 is a possible D gene (6 bases). The germline V gene has CDR1 SGHRS and CDR2 YFSETQ. This CDR3 region has 14 residues. Trimming left V 0 bases short and J 10 bases short, with 14 bases between. The CDR3 DNA sequence: TGCGCCAGCAGCTTGGGACAGGTCCCAGGGGAGCAGTTCTTC. Amino acids: CASSLGQVPGEQFF.

This chain links TRBV6-6 with TRBJ1-1, with 10 bases aligning to TRBD1. After removal of 4 bases from V and 5 bases from J, the junction contained 10 bases not matched to a gene. The CDR3 covers 16 residues. Germline V gene data show CDR1 as MNHNY and CDR2 as SVGAGI (reference sequence). The CDR3 DNA is TGTGCCAGCAGTTCAGGTATGGACAGGGGGATAACTGAAGCTTTCTTT. This encodes CASSSGMDRGITEAFF.

The V and J genes are TRBV28 and TRBJ1-1; TRBD1 matches at 7 bases. CDR1 MDHEN and CDR2 SYDVKM come from the germline V gene. The CDR3 consists of 14 residues. J lost 4 bases, V lost 10 bases, and 12 bases had no gene match. CDR3 protein: CATASGTAITEAFF. CDR3 nucleotides: TGTGCCACGGCATCCGGGACAGCAATCACTGAAGCTTTCTTT.

This clone turned up a few times. The chain employs TRBV12-5 and TRBJ1-1, with TRBD1 matching over 7 bases. Germline V gene sequence: CDR1 LGHNT, CDR2 FRNRAP. Trimming removed 1 base from V and 4 bases from J; junction bases left unmatched: 0. The CDR3 spans 13 residues. CDR3 DNA sequence: TGTGCTAGTGGTTTGGCAGGGGGCACTGAAGCTTTCTTT. Translation: CASGLAGGTEAFF.

This chain links TRBV6-1 with TRBJ2-1; D is uncertain. V was trimmed by 2 bases and J by 6 bases, leaving 8 bases between them. This CDR3 has 13 residues. Germline V gene lookup returns CDR1 MNHNS and CDR2 SASEGT. CDR3 nucleotide sequence: TGTGCCAGCAGTGAAACAAGTATCAATGAGCAGTTCTTC. Its protein product is CASSETSINEQFF.

This chain links TRBV7-9 with TRBJ2-7, with TRBD2 as a possible D gene (5 bases). The V and J ends lost 1 base and 3 bases respectively, with 16 bases between them. There are 16 residues in the CDR3. CDR1 is SEHNR, CDR2 FQNEAQ, per germline (reference sequence). The CDR3 DNA reads TGTGCCAGCAGCTTAGTGGGGAGACCCGGAGACTACGAGCAGTACTTC. Its protein is CASSLVGRPGDYEQYF.

The V gene is TRBV9, the J gene TRBJ1-4, with D possibly TRBD1 on 6 matching bases. V shed 3 bases and J shed 6 bases, with 15 bases lying between them. CDR1 and CDR2 from the germline V gene are SGDLS and YYNGEE. The CDR3 has 15 amino acids. The CDR3 bases are TGTGCCAGCAGCGCCAGACAGGCACCTTATGAAAAACTGTTTTTT. This codes for CASSARQAPYEKLFF. Full variable domain (rest looked up from reference TRBV9 and TRBJ1-4): DSGVTQTPKHLITATGQRVTLRCSPRSGDLSVYWYQQSLDQGLQFLIQYYNGEERAKGNILERFSAQQFPDLHSELNLSSLELGDSALYFCASSARQAPYEKLFFGSGTQLSVL.

The chain is built from TRBV7-9 and TRBJ2-7; D ambiguous. Germline V gene data show CDR1 as SEHNR and CDR2 as FQNEAQ (reference sequence). The CDR3 extends over 14 amino acids. The V end lost 2 bases, the J end lost 7 bases, and 15 bases lay between the germline ends. CDR3 bases: TGTGCCAGCAGCTTAAGCCTTAGTTCCCAAGAGCAGTACTTC. Translated, it gives CASSLSLSSQEQYF.

V is TRBV6-5 and J is TRBJ2-1, with 10 bases fitting TRBD1. This CDR3 has 15 amino acids. The germline gives CDR1 MNHEY, CDR2 SVGAGI. J was trimmed by 9 bases and V by 0 bases; bases with no gene match: 5. The CDR3 coding sequence is TGTGCCAGCAGTTACTCGAGACAGGGGGCTGGTGAGCAGTTCTTC. This sequence encodes CASSYSRQGAGEQFF.

This chain uses TRBV10-2 with TRBJ1-2; D possibly corresponds to TRBD1 (5 bases). V was pared by 7 bases and J by 3 bases, with 15 bases between. CDR3 length: 14 amino acids. CDR1 WSHSY and CDR2 SAAADI come from the germline V gene. The CDR3 sequence is CASNSGSLHYGYTF. Here the CDR3 DNA reads TGCGCCAGCAATTCAGGGTCCCTCCACTATGGCTACACCTTC.

This clone has only one observation. The CDR3 region has the DNA TGTGCCTGGAGTATCCAGAACACTGAAGCTTTCTTT. Its protein product is CAWSIQNTEAFF. The rearrangement joins TRBV30 to TRBJ1-1; D gene uncertain. V dropped 2 bases and J dropped 1 base, with 5 bases sitting between them. The CDR3 consists of 12 residues. In germline, CDR1 is GTSNPN, CDR2 SVGIG (reference sequence).

This chain links TRBV2 with TRBJ1-1, with TRBD1 matching over 7 bases. Losses at the gene ends were 5 bases for V and 1 base for J; bases not matched to a gene: 4. This CDR3 has 14 residues. From germline, CDR1 is SNHLY and CDR2 FYNNEI. The CDR3 sequence is CASSKRQGNTEAFF. The CDR3 DNA follows: TGTGCCAGCAGTAAAAGACAGGGGAACACTGAAGCTTTCTTT.

V is TRBV9 and J is TRBJ2-5; possibly TRBD1 for D (5 bases). This CDR3 has 14 residues. Trimming pared 0 bases from V and 5 bases from J, leaving 11 bases between. Germline V gene sequence: CDR1 SGDLS, CDR2 YYNGEE. CDR3: CASSVDQGMETQYF. The CDR3 DNA sequence: TGTGCCAGCAGCGTAGATCAGGGTATGGAGACCCAGTACTTC. The variable domain in full, with the rest retrieved from reference TRBV9 and TRBJ2-5, is DSGVTQTPKHLITATGQRVTLRCSPRSGDLSVYWYQQSLDQGLQFLIQYYNGEERAKGNILERFSAQQFPDLHSELNLSSLELGDSALYFCASSVDQGMETQYFGPGTRLLVL.

The genes are TRBV6-5 and TRBJ1-1; 8 nucleotides agree with TRBD1. Germline V gene sequence: CDR1 MNHEY, CDR2 SVGAGI. The CDR3 is 15 amino acids. With V trimmed by 5 bases and J by 4 bases, 9 bases remained unmatched. CDR3 loop: CASSGPGQALTEAFF. CDR3 nucleotides: TGTGCCAGCAGTGGACCGGGACAGGCGCTCACTGAAGCTTTCTTT.

V usage is TRBV5-1 and J usage is TRBJ2-1; 8 nucleotides agree with TRBD2. Germline values: CDR1 SGHRS, CDR2 YFSETQ. The CDR3 runs 20 residues. The J segment lost 0 bases and the V segment lost 4 bases, leaving 18 bases of the junction unmatched. The CDR3: CASSPTPGASGPSSYNEQFF. CDR3 coding DNA: TGCGCCAGCAGCCCTACCCCGGGGGCTAGCGGGCCGAGCTCCTACAATGAGCAGTTCTTC. Supplemented by reference TRBV5-1 and TRBJ2-1, the full variable domain reads KAGVTQTPRYLIKTRGQQVTLSCSPISGHRSVSWYQQTPGQGLQFLFEYFSETQRNKGNFPGRFSGRQFSNSRSEMNVSTLELGDSALYLCASSPTPGASGPSSYNEQFFGPGTRLTVL.

This chain's CDR3 is CASSHDSATDTQYF. For the CDR3, the DNA is TGTGCCAGCTCCCACGACTCTGCCACAGATACGCAGTATTTT. V is TRBV18 and J is TRBJ2-3, with no clear D. The CDR3 is 14 amino acids. Per germline, CDR1 KGHSH and CDR2 LQKENI. V was shortened by 6 bases and J by 2 bases, with 12 bases between the two germline ends.